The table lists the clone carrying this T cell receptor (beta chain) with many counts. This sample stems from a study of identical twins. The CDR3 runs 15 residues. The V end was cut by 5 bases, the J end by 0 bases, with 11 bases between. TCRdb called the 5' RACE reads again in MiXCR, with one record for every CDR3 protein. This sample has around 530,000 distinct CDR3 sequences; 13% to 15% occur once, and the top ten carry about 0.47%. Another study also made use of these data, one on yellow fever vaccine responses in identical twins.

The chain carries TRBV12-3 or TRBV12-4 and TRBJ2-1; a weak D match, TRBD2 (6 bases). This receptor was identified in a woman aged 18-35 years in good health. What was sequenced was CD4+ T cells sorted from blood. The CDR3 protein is CASSLRGSSYNEQFF. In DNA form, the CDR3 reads TGTGCCAGCAGTCTACGGGGGAGCTCCTACAATGAGCAGTTCTTC.